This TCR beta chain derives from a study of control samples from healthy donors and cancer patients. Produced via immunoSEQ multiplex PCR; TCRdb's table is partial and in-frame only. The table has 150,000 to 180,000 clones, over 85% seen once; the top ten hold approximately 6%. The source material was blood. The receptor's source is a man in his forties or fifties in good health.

In nucleotides, the CDR3 is TGTGCCAGCTCACCAATACAGGCCTCTCGGACTGAAGCTTTCTTT. As protein: CASSPIQASRTEAFF. The rearrangement joins TRBV18 to TRBJ1-1; D may be TRBD1 (5 bases). The V gene's germline CDR1 is KGHSH and CDR2 LQKENI. V gave up 2 bases and J gave up 5 bases, with 15 bases separating them. This CDR3 has 15 residues.